The TCR beta chain under discussion was sequenced for a study of T cell responses to AZD1222 COVID-19 vaccine. Sequencing was performed with immunoSEQ multiplex PCR; in TCRdb, only in-frame clones are kept and a portion is missing. The data contain roughly 110,000 clones, around 90% of them seen just once; the ten biggest clones take up 6.6%. This CDR3 is 14 amino acids long. V lost 3 bases and J lost 0, with 8 bases in between. Germline lookup yields CDR1 SGHVS and CDR2 FNYEAQ. The TCR comes from an adult in good health. The source was peripheral blood, collected on day 0 of AZD1222 vaccination. The rearrangement uses TRBV7-6 and TRBJ2-5; tentative D call: TRBD2 (5 bases). The CDR3 sequence: CASSFWEHQETQYF. The CDR3 DNA sequence: TGTGCCAGCAGCTTTTGGGAGCACCAAGAGACCCAGTACTTC.